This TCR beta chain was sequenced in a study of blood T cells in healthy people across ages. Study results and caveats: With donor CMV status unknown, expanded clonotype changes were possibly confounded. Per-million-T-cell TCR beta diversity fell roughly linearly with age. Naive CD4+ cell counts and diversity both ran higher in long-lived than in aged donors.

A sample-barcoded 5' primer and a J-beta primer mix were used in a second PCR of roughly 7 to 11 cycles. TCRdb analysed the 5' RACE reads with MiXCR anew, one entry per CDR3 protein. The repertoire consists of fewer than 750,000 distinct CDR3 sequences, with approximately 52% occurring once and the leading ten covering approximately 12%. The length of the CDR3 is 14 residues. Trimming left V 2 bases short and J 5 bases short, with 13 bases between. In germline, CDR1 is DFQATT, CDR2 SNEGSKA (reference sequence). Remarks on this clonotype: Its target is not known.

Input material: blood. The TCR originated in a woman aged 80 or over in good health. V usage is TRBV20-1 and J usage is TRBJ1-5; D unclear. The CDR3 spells CSARTSLVDQPQHF. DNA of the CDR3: TGCAGTGCTAGAACTTCCTTAGTGGATCAGCCCCAGCATTTT.